These 18 T cell receptor beta chains share one sample of origin, sequenced in a study of CD8+CD57+ T cells in acquired aplastic anemia. Profiling that covered TCR beta VDJ and CDR3 relied on genomic DNA as its template. TCRdb itself ran the reads through MiXCR, one entry per CDR3 protein. The table shows approximately 380,000 distinct CDR3 sequences, with about two thirds occurring only once. The specimen sequenced was sorted CD4+, CD8+, or CD8+CD57+ T cells (not recorded which) from PBMCs. These receptors all stem from a human donor in good health, serving as a control.

Comments on this clonotype: It is unclear where the CDR3 begins or ends on the DNA, so no DNA is shown, and the CDR3 is as TCRdb lists it. J is TRBJ2-7 and V is TRBV9. Germline lookup yields CDR1 SGDLS and CDR2 YYNGEE. Counting both end residues, the CDR3 totals 15 amino acids. This CDR3 reads CASSRALVRAVLRYF.

This chain uses TRBV5-1 with TRBJ2-7; D gene unclear. Trimming stripped 2 bases from V and 5 bases from J, with 14 bases between. The CDR3 has 14 residues. Looked up from germline, CDR1 is SGHRS and CDR2 is YFSETQ. CDR3 residues: CASSLVTDNDEQYF. DNA for the CDR3: TGCGCCAGCAGCTTAGTCACCGACAATGACGAGCAGTACTTC.

For this clonotype: One end of the junction is discordant with germline, which a read error may explain. V and J are TRBV19 and TRBJ2-5; tentative D call: TRBD1 (5 bases). This CDR3 contains 15 residues. The germline gives CDR1 LNHDA, CDR2 SQIVND (reference sequence). CDR3 in amino acids: CASATLAWGTDTQYF. For the CDR3, the DNA is TGTGCCAGTGCCACATTAGCCTGGGGCACAGATACCCAGTACTTT.

This clonotype was counted between two and nine times. The genes are TRBV25-1 and TRBJ2-7; TRBD2 aligns across 14 bases. V trimming: 6 bases; J trimming: 0 bases; junction bases outside the gene matches: 7. The CDR3 consists of 17 residues. CDR1 is MGHDK and CDR2 is SYGVNS in the germline V gene. CDR3 nucleotides: TGTGCCAGCAGCCCGAGGACTAGCGGGGGGTACTCCTACGAGCAGTACTTC. This gives the protein CASSPRTSGGYSYEQYF.

Concerning this clonotype: The germline gene is not matched at one end of the junction; a read error may be the cause. The chain is built from TRBV5-1 and TRBJ2-3; no reliable D call. The CDR3 is 14 amino acids. The germline V gene encodes CDR1 SGHRS and CDR2 YFSETQ. The CDR3 reads CASRSYSSYDTQYF. The CDR3 coding sequence is TGTGCCAGCAGGAGCTATAGTAGCTACGATACGCAGTATTTT.

This chain uses TRBV11-2 with TRBJ2-3, with D perhaps given as TRBD1 or TRBD2 (7 bases each). The V gene's germline CDR1 is SGHAT and CDR2 FQNNGV. V lost 5 bases to trimming and J lost 4 bases, with 19 bases between them. The CDR3 is 16 residues long. Written as DNA, the CDR3 is TGTGCCAGCAGCATCAGACAGGGCGGGGGAGCAGATACGCAGTATTTT. It is translated as CASSIRQGGGADTQYF.

The chain is built from TRBV19 and TRBJ2-1; 9 nucleotides align to TRBD1. CDR3 length: 14 residues. Germline CDR1 reads LNHDA; CDR2 reads SQIVND (reference sequence). J gave up 2 bases and V 9 bases, and 5 bases lay outside the gene matches. In DNA, the CDR3 is TGTGCCAGCAGCTGGACAGGGGCCTACAATGAGCAGTTCTTC. This translates into CASSWTGAYNEQFF.

Details on this clonotype: The conserved phenylalanine or tryptophan is not found at the CDR3 terminus, so this likely reflects a read error. The DNA is omitted, as the CDR3 cannot be located on it reliably, and the CDR3 follows TCRdb's listing. This chain connects TRBV2 to TRBJ1-6. In germline, CDR1 is SNHLY, CDR2 FYNNEI. The CDR3 spans 13 amino acids, including both terminal residues. The CDR3 loop reads CASSLPLAEPLLH.

This clonotype appeared many times. This chain uses TRBV6-1 with TRBJ1-2; D remains unclear. CDR3 size: 11 residues. Germline CDR1 and CDR2: MNHNS and SASEGT. V was shortened by 7 bases and J by 4 bases, with 7 bases between the two germline ends. This CDR3 reads CASTQSYGYTF. The CDR3 bases are TGTGCCAGCACCCAGAGCTATGGCTACACCTTC.

The genes are TRBV7-2 and TRBJ1-3; D is possibly TRBD1 (5 bases). V lost 2 bases and J lost 16, with 24 bases in between. Germline CDR1 and CDR2: SGHTA and FQGNSA. The CDR3 has 15 amino acids. The CDR3 region is CASSLLGRNPWTSYF. The DNA of the CDR3 is TGTGCCAGCAGCTTACTGGGGCGCAACCCTTGGACTAGCTATTTT.

The rearrangement uses TRBV5-4 and TRBJ2-1; perhaps TRBD2 as D (5 bases). V gave up 2 bases and J gave up 7 bases, with 13 bases separating them. This CDR3 spans 14 amino acids. CDR1 is SGHNT and CDR2 is YYREEE in the germline V gene (reference sequence). The CDR3 DNA reads TGTGCCAGCAGCTTAGGGCACGGGGATAATGAGCAGTTCTTC. This gives the protein CASSLGHGDNEQFF.

A single count supports this clonotype. The chain combines TRBV20-1 with TRBJ2-5, with 15 bases lining up with TRBD2. The CDR3 has 18 amino acids. Germline V gene lookup returns CDR1 DFQATT and CDR2 SNEGSKA (reference sequence). V shed 3 bases, J shed 5 bases, and the junction held 13 bases outside the gene matches. The CDR3 sequence is CSARTYGLAGGPPETQYF. The CDR3 DNA sequence: TGCAGTGCTAGGACCTATGGACTAGCGGGGGGGCCGCCTGAGACCCAGTACTTC.

A word on this clonotype: This likely comes from a read error, as the CDR3 has no conserved phenylalanine or tryptophan at its end. The gene calls are TRBV6-1 and TRBJ2-3; 7 nucleotides match TRBD1. CDR1 and CDR2 from the germline V gene are MNHNS and SASEGT. The CDR3 has 15 amino acids. CDR3 region: CASREDRVGTDTQYL. The CDR3 region has the DNA TGTGCCAGCAGAGAAGACAGGGTAGGCACAGATACGCAGTATCTT.

There are many counts of this clonotype. J is TRBJ1-1 and V is TRBV3-1; no definite D call. V gave up 6 bases and J gave up 1 base, with 6 bases separating them. There are 12 residues in the CDR3. The germline gives CDR1 LGHDT, CDR2 YNNKEL (reference sequence). CDR3 in amino acids: CASRRENTEAFF. The CDR3 nucleotides are TGTGCCAGCAGACGAGAGAACACTGAAGCTTTCTTT.

This clonotype was detected only once. This may stem from a read error, because a much larger clone lies one nucleotide away. The rearrangement links TRBV6-1 to TRBJ1-4; D is possibly TRBD1 (5 bases). The germline V gene has CDR1 MNHNS and CDR2 SASEGT. The CDR3 is made up of 15 amino acids. CDR3 nucleotide sequence: TGTGCCAGCAGTGGCCAAGACAGACTCGATGAAAGACTGTTTTTT. The encoded protein is CASSGQDRLDERLFF.

This chain links TRBV7-9 with TRBJ2-1, with D perhaps TRBD2 (5 bases). The CDR3 loop spans 16 amino acids. V was shortened by 7 bases and J by 0 bases, with 16 bases between the two germline ends. CDR1 and CDR2 from the germline V gene are SEHNR and FQNEAQ (reference sequence). This CDR3 reads CASKAGLSSSYNEQFF. The CDR3 nucleotides are TGTGCCAGCAAGGCGGGCTTGAGTAGCTCCTACAATGAGCAGTTCTTC. The full variable domain, in which reference TRBV7-9 and TRBJ2-1 provide the parts outside the CDR3, is DTGVSQNPRHKITKRGQNVTFRCDPISEHNRLYWYRQTLGQGPEFLTYFQNEAQLEKSRLLSDRFSAERPKGSFSTLEIQRTEQGDSAMYLCASKAGLSSSYNEQFFGPGTRLTVL.

The chain uses TRBV29-1 and TRBJ1-2; tentatively, D is TRBD1 (6 bases). The CDR3 has 12 residues. The germline gives CDR1 SQVTM, CDR2 ANQGSEA. Between the trimmed V and J ends, which lost 4 bases and 4 bases, there was a span of 10 bases. CDR3 in amino acids: CSVVEQGYGYTF. DNA of the CDR3: TGCAGCGTTGTTGAACAGGGCTATGGCTACACCTTC.

V is TRBV10-3 and J is TRBJ2-1; D is possibly TRBD2 (6 bases). V was pared by 0 bases and J by 8 bases, with 14 bases between. From germline, CDR1 is ENHRY and CDR2 SYGVKD. There are 15 residues in the CDR3. CDR3 DNA: TGTGCCATCAGTGAGTCCCGGACTAAGTTCGATGAGCAGTTCTTC. Its translation: CAISESRTKFDEQFF.